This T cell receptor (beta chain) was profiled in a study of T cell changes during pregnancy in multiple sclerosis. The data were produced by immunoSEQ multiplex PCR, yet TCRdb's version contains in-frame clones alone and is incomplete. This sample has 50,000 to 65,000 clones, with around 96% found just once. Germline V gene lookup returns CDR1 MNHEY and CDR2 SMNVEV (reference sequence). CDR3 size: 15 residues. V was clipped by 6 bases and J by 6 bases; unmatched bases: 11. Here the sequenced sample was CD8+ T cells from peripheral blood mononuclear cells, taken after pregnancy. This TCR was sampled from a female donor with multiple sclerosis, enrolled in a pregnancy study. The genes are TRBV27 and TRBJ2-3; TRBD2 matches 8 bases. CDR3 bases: TGTGCCAGCAGCCCTCGGGAGGGCCGGTGGGATACGCAGTATTTT. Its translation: CASSPREGRWDTQYF.